The clone carrying this T cell receptor beta chain was seen only a few times. Using unique molecular identifiers, the investigators prepared the TCRbeta library. One entry per CDR3 protein results from TCRdb running MiXCR on the PCR reads. The top ten clones hold about a fifth of a sample with some 95,000 distinct CDR3 sequences, more than 20% of them seen once. The sample belongs to a study of T-cell reconstitution after alpha-beta-depleted transplantation in children. The sample was PBMCs, taken before TCRalphabeta/CD19-depleted stem cell transplant. The sequence derives from a boy younger than 10 with acute lymphoblastic leukemia, due to receive a stem cell transplant.

CDR3 DNA sequence: TGTGCCAGCAGTTTACCCAACAGGGGCGCCTATGGCTACACCTTC. It specifies CASSLPNRGAYGYTF. This sequence joins TRBV28 and TRBJ1-2, with TRBD1 matching 7 bases. The CDR3 length is 15 residues. Germline V CDR1 and CDR2: MDHEN, SYDVKM. The ends lost 2 bases at V and 4 bases at J; junction bases unmatched: 7.